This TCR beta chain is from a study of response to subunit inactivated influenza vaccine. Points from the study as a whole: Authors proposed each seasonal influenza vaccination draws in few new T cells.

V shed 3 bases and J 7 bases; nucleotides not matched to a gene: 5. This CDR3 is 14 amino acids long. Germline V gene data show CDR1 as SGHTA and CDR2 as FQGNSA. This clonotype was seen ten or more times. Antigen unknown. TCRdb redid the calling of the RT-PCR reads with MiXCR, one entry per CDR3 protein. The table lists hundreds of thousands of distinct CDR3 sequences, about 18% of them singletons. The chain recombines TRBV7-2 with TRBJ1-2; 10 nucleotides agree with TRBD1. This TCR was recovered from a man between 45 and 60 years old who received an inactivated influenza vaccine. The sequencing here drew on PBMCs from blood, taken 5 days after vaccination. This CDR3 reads CASSFRQGAGGYTF. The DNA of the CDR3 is TGTGCCAGCAGCTTTCGACAGGGGGCCGGTGGCTACACCTTC.